Listed below are T cell receptor beta chains from one sample, sequenced in a study of T cells in Graves' hyperthyroidism and ophthalmopathy. TCRdb used MiXCR to reprocess the multiplex PCR reads, holding one entry per CDR3 protein. The repertoire includes about 720,000 distinct CDR3 sequences, approximately 18% of them detected once, and roughly 17% sits in the top ten. The material sequenced was blood. The origin of the receptors is a woman aged 50 to 60 with Graves' hyperthyroidism that later progressed to Graves' ophthalmopathy. Both conserved end residues are trimmed from each CDR3. Fields, in order: V gene, J gene, D gene, CDR3 protein. A D gene is named only where the DNA matches it firmly.

>TRBV3-1|TRBJ2-5|-
ASSQESLQTQETQY
>TRBV6-1|TRBJ1-2|-
ASRPYEGYGYT
>TRBV5-1|TRBJ1-2|-
ASSLETYRAHLGYT
>TRBV20-1|TRBJ1-1|-
SARVADDTEAF
>TRBV2|TRBJ2-7|TRBD1
ASNDRGRYEQY
>TRBV6-2/TRBV6-3|TRBJ1-5|-
ASNDGSIPAQH
>TRBV6-1|TRBJ1-1|TRBD1
ASSKDRVTEAF
>TRBV27|TRBJ1-6|-
ASSLAGRYSPLH
>TRBV6-2/TRBV6-3|TRBJ2-7|-
ASTTDSSYEQY
>TRBV27|TRBJ1-2|-
ASGDFYGYT
>TRBV6-1|TRBJ2-2|-
ASRNFGVNTGELF
>TRBV11-3|TRBJ1-1|-
ASSWFRNTEAF
>TRBV11-2|TRBJ2-5|-
ASSLADHQETQY
>TRBV6-1|TRBJ2-3|-
ASSERDLSTDTQY
>TRBV5-1|TRBJ2-3|TRBD2
ASSLAGGDADTQY
>TRBV10-3|TRBJ1-1|TRBD1
AMTGSLNTEAF
>TRBV7-3|TRBJ1-1|-
ASKKEGGYTEAF
>TRBV11-2|TRBJ1-3|-
ASSDYRSGNTIY
>TRBV20-1|TRBJ1-4|TRBD1
SVSPGTGDEKLF
>TRBV2|TRBJ1-2|-
ASSDREGYGYT